Listed below are T cell receptor beta chains from one sample, sequenced in a study of shared clonotypes between healthy human individuals. Some clones are missing from TCRdb's copy, which holds only in-frame ones; the method was immunoSEQ multiplex PCR. This table holds over 2,000,000 clones, just over 90% found once. The sequencing input was naive CD8+ T cells from PBMCs. These receptors were obtained from a man aged 18 to 30 in good health. Some clones in this sample may be carry-over from other donors' samples. Both conserved end residues are trimmed from each CDR3. The order of the fields is J gene, V gene, CDR3 protein.

TRBJ1-4 TRBV7-9 ASSSRGEKLF
TRBJ1-2 TRBV30 AWKAGRLTLGSYGYT
TRBJ2-4 TRBV4-2 ASSQVRGRGTPKNIQY
TRBJ1-2 TRBV27 ASSLSTTTGGYT
TRBJ2-2 TRBV2 ARERGDIESGTGELF
TRBJ2-2 TRBV27 ASSLSVTGNTGELF
TRBJ2-1 TRBV11-2 ASSLLRATGNEQF
TRBJ1-5 TRBV12-2 ASRAHADRVNQPQH
TRBJ1-2 TRBV28 ASRRYGYT
TRBJ2-3 TRBV4-1 ASSQLAGGHTDTQY
TRBJ2-1 TRBV6-6 ASSYLAGAYNEQF
TRBJ1-2 TRBV29-1 SGQTGPANYGYT
TRBJ2-5 TRBV28 ASSLNPEMETQY
TRBJ1-5 TRBV10-3 AISEWGGPEQPQH
TRBJ2-1 TRBV6-5 ASSSGTSGGNEQF
TRBJ2-3 TRBV9 ASSPQVRGGADTQY
TRBJ1-2 TRBV6-5 ASSPPGPHVT
TRBJ2-5 TRBV28 ASSPGGWVAVPY
TRBJ2-2 TRBV10-2 ASSGLAGTGELF
TRBJ2-7 TRBV19 ASSIDSQGSSYEQY
TRBJ1-1 TRBV7-9 ASSAWTEGTEAF
TRBJ2-4 TRBV16 ASSQFLGNIQY
TRBJ2-7 TRBV2 ANRGESYEQY
TRBJ2-7 TRBV5-1 ASSPQPGQWEQY